What follows is one T cell receptor (beta chain) and its context. There is no known antigen for this receptor. No base-level quality is on record; no much larger clone is a single base apart. The sample originates from a study of blood T cells in healthy people across ages (dated by TCRdb to 2015 to 2017). With respect to the entire study: In model experiments, template switching captured roughly one uniquely barcoded TCR beta cDNA molecule for every two T cells. Using deep sequencing normalized with unique cDNA molecular identifiers, the study measured how TCR beta repertoire diversity changes with age. Donors were grouped into four age groups: young (average roughly 17 years), middle-aged (about 40), aged (around 60) and long-lived (approximately 82). To avoid experimental bias, donors of different ages were spread randomly across the sequencing lanes. The study analyzed two additional independent replicas of 1 million unique cDNA reads from the same blood draw for two donors, one aged 18 to 30 and one aged 80 or older.

Library preparation employed 5' RACE. A second PCR of roughly 7 to 11 cycles was performed with a sample-barcoded 5' primer and a J-beta primer mix. Each TCR beta cDNA molecule received a unique molecular identifier from a template-switch 5' adaptor carrying 12 random nucleotides. At least 3 million CDR3-containing paired-end reads were obtained from each sample. All of the RNA was converted into first-strand cDNA using the Mint cDNA synthesis kit, with a TRBC-specific oligonucleotide serving as the primer. Following uracil-DNA glycosylase treatment, a first 18-cycle PCR with universal primers M1SS and BC2_uni_R was performed on all cDNA. Turning to the authors' computational methods: For normalization, 1 million high-quality reads, each with a distinct molecular identifier, were randomly selected from each sample. Reads sharing molecular identifiers were discarded rather than binned into consensus sequences. MiTCR, with a Q25 quality threshold and the strictest error-elimination algorithm, was used for CDR3 identification, clonotype clustering and error correction. Lower-bound total TCR beta diversity was estimated with a nonparametric unseen species model using Euler transformation. Starting from the raw public reads, TCRdb applied fastp trimming at Q25, assembled clones with MiXCR and retained in-frame beta chains. Rows are combined by CDR3 protein, so each entry shows the most common genes and DNA. These V and J calls originate from TCRdb's pipeline instead of the authors' own analysis. In this sample the table shows 1.8 million or so distinct CDR3 sequences, about two fifths of which occur a single time. The top ten constitute roughly 24% of the sample.

Study-level results and caveats: Conclusive comparison of naive and antigen-experienced compartments was prevented by the profiling of bulk unsorted PBMCs. Because the CMV infection status of the donors was unknown, age-related changes in expanded clonotypes may potentially have been confounded. A strong correlation was found between observed TCR beta diversity and the percentage of naive T cells measured by flow cytometry. Observed TCR beta diversity per million T cells fell roughly linearly with age, and a significant reduction was already apparent by age roughly 41. Estimates of total diversity based on one million sequenced T cells were considered lower bounds and underestimates. Compared with the aged group, the long-lived group had more naive CD4+ T cells, fewer expanded clones and increased TCR diversity, a pattern suggesting age selection.

The donors were about 40 Caucasian individuals from Russia, aged roughly 6 to 100 years, who were systemically healthy. About 10 milliliters of peripheral blood were collected from each donor into EDTA-treated Vacutainer tubes. Ficoll-Paque density-gradient centrifugation was used to isolate PBMCs, with at least 6.5 million obtained per sample. Trizol reagent was used to extract total RNA from PBMCs, with at least 6 micrograms per sample. The percentages of naive CD45RAhigh/CD27high T cells were determined by flow cytometry on a PBMC aliquot from every donor. Relative to germline, V is missing 4 bases and J is missing 4 bases, with 8 bases of the junction outside any gene match. CDR1 and CDR2, per the germline V gene, are SGHVS and FNYEAQ. Its CDR3 holds 15 amino acids, cysteine through phenylalanine. The DNA shown is the 45-base CDR3, in frame from base 1.

Specimen: blood. This sequence originates from a human donor in good health. The rearrangement combines TRBV7-6 with TRBJ2-5, with 8 bases in between that match TRBD2. The DNA reads TGTGCCAGCAGCTGGGGGCGGGGGGCCCTAGAGACCCAGTACTTC. This is translated as CASSWGRGALETQYF. Supplemented by the reference TRBV7-6 and TRBJ2-5 proteins around the CDR3, the complete variable domain is GAGVSQSPRYKVTKRGQDVALRCDPISGHVSLYWYRQALGQGPEFLTYFNYEAQQDKSGLPNDRFSAERPEGSISTLTIQRTEQRDSAMYRCASSWGRGALETQYFGPGTRLLVL.